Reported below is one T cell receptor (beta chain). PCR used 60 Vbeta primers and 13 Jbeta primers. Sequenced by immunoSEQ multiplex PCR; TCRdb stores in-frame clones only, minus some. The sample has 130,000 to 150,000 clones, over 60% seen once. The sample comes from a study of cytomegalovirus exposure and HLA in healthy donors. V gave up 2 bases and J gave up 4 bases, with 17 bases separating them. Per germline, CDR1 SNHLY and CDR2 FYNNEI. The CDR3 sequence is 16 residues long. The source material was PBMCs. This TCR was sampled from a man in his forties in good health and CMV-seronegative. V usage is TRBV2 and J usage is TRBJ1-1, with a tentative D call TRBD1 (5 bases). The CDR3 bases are TGTGCCAGCAGTGAACAACCCCCCGGGGGGGGCACTGAAGCTTTCTTT. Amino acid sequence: CASSEQPPGGGTEAFF.